This T cell receptor (beta chain) was captured in a study of cytomegalovirus exposure and HLA in healthy donors. About the study: An earlier analysis identified 117 million unique TCR beta sequences in 150 million to 200 million T cells.

Remarks on this clone: Its antigen remains unidentified.

The PCR made use of 60 Vbeta and 13 Jbeta primers. TCRdb keeps only in-frame clones here, not all; method: immunoSEQ multiplex PCR. The sample has hundreds of thousands of clones, 70% to 90% seen once; the top ten hold roughly 0.22%. Germline assignment: CDR1 SNHLY and CDR2 FYNNEI. V dropped 7 bases and J dropped 2 bases, with 18 bases sitting between them. The CDR3 contains 16 residues. Study-level findings and limits: Researchers reported from a later analysis that most CMV-associated TCR beta chains appeared HLA-restricted.

This receptor was taken from a girl under 10 years old in good health and CMV-seronegative. Input material: PBMCs. This chain joins TRBV2 and TRBJ2-1; D perhaps matches TRBD1 (5 bases). CDR3 nucleotide sequence: TGTGCCAGCAAAGGGGTGGATCACATCCCCTACAATGAGCAGTTCTTC. This gives the protein CASKGVDHIPYNEQFF.